These 27 T cell receptor beta chains were sequenced from one sample in a study of control samples from healthy donors and cancer patients (dated by TCRdb to 2020 to 2021). The library was obtained by the immunoSEQ multiplex PCR assay. This immuneACCESS table, as held by TCRdb, lists in-frame sequences with V and J called but not all clones. Of the missing ones, under half trace to an unresolved V gene in checked studies; the others have no known cause. In all, the sample holds 65,000 to 95,000 clones, and 70% to 90% of those were seen once. The ten most abundant clones make up over 15% of the sample. Sequences were obtained from blood. The source of these receptors is a man in his forties or fifties in good health.

The chain uses TRBV28 and TRBJ1-2; TRBD1 matches 7 bases. V shed 4 bases, J shed 4 bases, and the junction held 3 bases outside the gene matches. CDR1 and CDR2 (germline): MDHEN, SYDVKM. CDR3 length: 13 amino acids. The CDR3: CASSSHRGYGYTF. The CDR3 DNA is TGTGCCAGCAGTTCCCACAGGGGCTATGGCTACACCTTC.

The chain links TRBV11-2 to TRBJ2-5; D is unclear. The CDR3 length is 12 residues. Trimming left V 7 bases short and J 2 bases short, with 8 bases between. Germline CDR1 SGHAT, CDR2 FQNNGV. CDR3 bases: TGTGCCAGCACCCCAGATCAAGAGACCCAGTACTTC. It translates to CASTPDQETQYF.

This rearrangement joins TRBV5-1 to TRBJ1-2; 9 bases align to TRBD1. CDR3 length: 15 residues. J lost 7 bases, V lost 6 bases, and 13 bases had no gene match. Germline CDR1 SGHRS, CDR2 YFSETQ. CDR3 in amino acids: CASTTTGGETGGYTF. The DNA of the CDR3 is TGCGCCAGCACCACCACAGGGGGCGAGACTGGTGGCTACACCTTC.

J is TRBJ2-3 and V is TRBV25-1, with D possibly TRBD1 on 6 matching bases. This CDR3 comprises 15 residues. Trimming removed 7 bases from V and 0 bases from J, with 14 bases in between. CDR1 and CDR2 (germline): MGHDK, SYGVNS. The CDR3 bases are TGTGCCAGCACCCAGGGGAAAGAAAGCACAGATACGCAGTATTTT. Translating gives CASTQGKESTDTQYF.

The rearrangement links TRBV28 to TRBJ1-1, with D maybe TRBD1 (6 bases). Trimming cost V 7 bases and J 7 bases, with 13 bases left between them. CDR3 length equals 12 residues. In germline, CDR1 is MDHEN, CDR2 SYDVKM. CDR3 loop: CASIVRGSEAFF. CDR3 nucleotide sequence: TGTGCCAGCATTGTCAGGGGCAGTGAAGCTTTCTTT. The full variable domain, in which reference TRBV28 and TRBJ1-1 provide the parts outside the CDR3, is DVKVTQSSRYLVKRTGEKVFLECVQDMDHENMFWYRQDPGLGLRLIYFSYDVKMKEKGDIPEGYSVSREKKERFSLILESASTNQTSMYLCASIVRGSEAFFGQGTRLTVV.

The gene calls are TRBV4-1 and TRBJ2-1; TRBD1 or TRBD2 may be the D gene (6 bases each). Germline CDR1 is MGHRA and CDR2 is YSYEKL. V dropped 4 bases and J dropped 4 bases, with 8 bases sitting between them. CDR3 length: 13 amino acids. The CDR3 protein is CASSPGAYNEQFF. CDR3 bases: TGCGCCAGCAGCCCGGGGGCATACAATGAGCAGTTCTTC.

J is TRBJ1-3 and V is TRBV7-2, with 8 bases aligning to TRBD1. From germline, CDR1 is SGHTA and CDR2 FQGNSA. J lost 3 bases, V lost 2 bases, and 3 bases had no gene match. The CDR3 contains 15 residues. CDR3 sequence: CASSLIRGLGNTIYF. The CDR3 region has the DNA TGTGCCAGCAGCTTAATCAGGGGGCTTGGAAACACCATATATTTT.

This chain uses TRBV24-1 with TRBJ2-7; tentative D call: TRBD2 (5 bases). CDR1 is KGHDR and CDR2 is SFDVKD in the germline V gene. Trimming stripped 5 bases from V and 3 bases from J, with 13 bases between. CDR3 length equals 14 residues. Here the CDR3 reads CATSGRGSIYEQYV. CDR3 in DNA: TGTGCCACCAGTGGTCGCGGGTCCATCTACGAGCAGTACGTC.

The chain carries TRBV2 and TRBJ2-5, with D tentatively TRBD1 (6 bases). Germline-derived CDR1 and CDR2 are SNHLY and FYNNEI. The CDR3 consists of 12 residues. V lost 6 bases and J 4 bases, leaving 9 bases between the germline ends. CDR3 nucleotides: TGTGCCAGCAGAACGACAGGAGAGACCCAGTACTTC. It specifies CASRTTGETQYF. The full variable domain, rest sourced from reference TRBV2 and TRBJ2-5, is EPEVTQTPSHQVTQMGQEVILRCVPISNHLYFYWYRQILGQKVEFLVSFYNNEISEKSEIFDDQFSVERPDGSNFTLKIRSTKLEDSAMYFCASRTTGETQYFGPGTRLLVL.

This chain uses TRBV5-4 with TRBJ2-2; 10 bases fit TRBD1. Unmatched junction bases numbered 5, after V lost 6 bases and J lost 3 bases. The CDR3 has 15 amino acids. Germline lookup yields CDR1 SGHNT and CDR2 YYREEE (reference sequence). CDR3 in amino acids: CASTKTGGDTGELFF. The CDR3 DNA is TGTGCCAGCACCAAGACAGGGGGCGACACCGGGGAGCTGTTTTTT.

CDR3 bases: TGTGCCAGCAGCCACCGGGGATCGGATTCACCCCTCCACTTT. As protein: CASSHRGSDSPLHF. The chain links TRBV13 to TRBJ1-6, with no clear D. The CDR3 extends over 14 amino acids. Trimming stripped 5 bases from V and 8 bases from J, with 13 bases between. CDR1 PRHDT and CDR2 FYEKMQ come from the germline V gene (reference sequence). The variable domain in full, completed from reference TRBV13 and TRBJ1-6, reads AAGVIQSPRHLIKEKRETATLKCYPIPRHDTVYWYQQGPGQDPQFLISFYEKMQSDKGSIPDRFSAQQFSDYHSELNMSSLELGDSALYFCASSHRGSDSPLHFGNGTRLTVT.

This clone showed up just once. The V and J genes are TRBV5-1 and TRBJ1-2; tentatively, D is TRBD1 (6 bases). Germline V gives CDR1 SGHRS, CDR2 YFSETQ. This CDR3 comprises 14 residues. V was shortened by 2 bases and J by 6 bases, with 14 bases between the two germline ends. For the CDR3, the DNA is TGCGCCAGCAGCTTAAGGCAGGGGAGGGATGGCTACACCTTC. This codes for CASSLRQGRDGYTF.

The V and J genes are TRBV7-9 and TRBJ2-7, with TRBD2 matching 11 bases. The CDR3 has 16 residues. J lost 1 base, V lost 5 bases, and 7 bases had no gene match. Germline V gene data show CDR1 as SEHNR and CDR2 as FQNEAQ (reference sequence). CDR3 residues: CASSPSLAGGSYEQYF. CDR3 sequence (DNA): TGTGCCAGCAGCCCCTCCCTAGCGGGAGGTTCCTACGAGCAGTACTTC.

This clone was seen just once. V and J are TRBV11-3 and TRBJ1-2, with D perhaps TRBD1 (5 bases). The V end lost 5 bases, the J end lost 2 bases, and 12 bases lay between the germline ends. CDR1 is SGHNT and CDR2 is YENEEA in the germline V gene. The CDR3 length is 14 residues. DNA of the CDR3: TGTGCCAGCAGCGCCCAATCAGGGAACTATGGCTACACCTTC. Translation gives CASSAQSGNYGYTF.

This sequence joins TRBV6-5 and TRBJ2-7; 9 bases align to TRBD1. CDR1 and CDR2 (germline): MNHEY, SVGAGI. V gave up 4 bases and J gave up 3 bases; unmatched junction bases: 4. The CDR3 is 14 residues long. The CDR3: CASSLTGQGYEQYF. Here the CDR3 DNA reads TGTGCCAGCAGTTTGACGGGACAGGGCTACGAGCAGTACTTC.

This chain joins TRBV13 and TRBJ2-7; tentative D call: TRBD2 (5 bases). V lost 5 bases, J lost 3 bases, and 17 bases lay in between. The CDR3 runs 15 residues. The V gene's germline CDR1 is PRHDT and CDR2 FYEKMQ (reference sequence). The CDR3 loop is CASSAGPYGDYEQYF. DNA of the CDR3: TGTGCCAGCAGCGCCGGACCGTACGGGGACTACGAGCAGTACTTC.

The CDR3 here is CASSPASGGYEQYF. CDR3 nucleotides: TGTGCCAGCAGTCCGGCTAGCGGTGGCTACGAGCAGTACTTC. This chain uses TRBV6-5 with TRBJ2-7; TRBD2 aligns across 7 bases. Trimming took 5 bases from V and 3 from J; bases not matched to a gene: 7. The CDR3 loop spans 14 amino acids. The germline V gene encodes CDR1 MNHEY and CDR2 SVGAGI.

The V call is TRBV29-1, the J call TRBJ2-6; D is uncertain. This CDR3 has 14 amino acids. V was trimmed by 6 bases and J by 0 bases, leaving 9 bases between them. CDR1 SQVTM and CDR2 ANQGSEA come from the germline V gene. This CDR3 is CSVPSSSGANVLTF. CDR3 in DNA: TGCAGCGTCCCGAGCAGCTCTGGGGCCAACGTCCTGACTTTC.

The chain employs TRBV9 and TRBJ1-2, with TRBD1 matching 12 bases. This CDR3 comprises 13 residues. With 3 bases clipped from V and 7 bases from J, the junction kept 1 base outside the gene matches. The germline gives CDR1 SGDLS, CDR2 YYNGEE. This CDR3 reads CASSGDRGPGYTF. DNA for the CDR3: TGTGCCAGCAGCGGGGACAGGGGGCCTGGCTACACCTTC.

The rearrangement joins TRBV27 to TRBJ2-7, with D unclear. The CDR3 contains 12 residues. Deletions cut 5 bases from V and 3 bases from J, with 8 bases between. CDR1 MNHEY and CDR2 SMNVEV come from the germline V gene (reference sequence). CDR3 region: CASSPPFYEQYF. The CDR3, as DNA: TGTGCCAGCAGTCCCCCATTCTACGAGCAGTACTTC.

The gene calls are TRBV7-3 and TRBJ2-1, with D possibly TRBD2 on 6 matching bases. Germline V gene lookup returns CDR1 SGHTA and CDR2 FQGTGA. There are 17 residues in the CDR3. Trimming shortened V by 0 bases and J by 1 base, and 13 bases separated the two germline ends. The chain's CDR3 is CASSLTPGGGSYNEQFF. The CDR3 nucleotides are TGTGCCAGCAGCTTAACGCCCGGGGGTGGTTCCTACAATGAGCAGTTCTTC.

V and J are TRBV12-3 or TRBV12-4 and TRBJ1-6; tentatively, D is TRBD1 (5 bases). The CDR3 has 13 residues. V shed 7 bases and J shed 6 bases, with 10 bases lying between them. The CDR3 region is CASTPQVNSPLHF. The CDR3 region has the DNA TGTGCCAGCACCCCACAGGTTAATTCACCCCTCCACTTT.

The chain's CDR3 is CASSHQGAGFIGNQPQHF. DNA for the CDR3: TGTGCCAGCAGCCATCAAGGGGCAGGGTTTATCGGCAATCAGCCCCAGCATTTT. The chain combines TRBV4-2 with TRBJ1-5; D might be TRBD1 (5 bases). The length of the CDR3 is 18 residues. Trimming pared 3 bases from V and 2 bases from J, leaving 20 bases between. Germline V lookup: CDR1 LGHNA, CDR2 YNFKEQ.

J is TRBJ2-7 and V is TRBV4-1; 10 bases fit TRBD1. The CDR3 is made up of 15 amino acids. The junction had 4 bases not matched to a gene; V was cut back by 3 bases and J by 2 bases. The germline gives CDR1 MGHRA, CDR2 YSYEKL. The CDR3 nucleotides read TGCGCCAGCAGCCAGTCCGGGACAGGGGCCTACGAGCAGTACTTC. Protein: CASSQSGTGAYEQYF.

The V and J genes are TRBV18 and TRBJ2-3; D perhaps matches TRBD1 (5 bases). CDR1 is KGHSH, CDR2 LQKENI, per germline. The ends were cut back, 3 bases at V and 5 bases at J, with 9 bases in the middle. The CDR3 is made up of 13 amino acids. The CDR3 reads CASSPLQGDTQYF. The CDR3 DNA is TGTGCCAGCTCACCTTTGCAGGGAGATACGCAGTATTTT. Together with reference TRBV18 and TRBJ2-3, the CDR3 gives the full variable domain: NAGVMQNPRHLVRRRGQEARLRCSPMKGHSHVYWYRQLPEEGLKFMVYLQKENIIDESGMPKERFSAEFPKEGPSILRIQQVVRGDSAAYFCASSPLQGDTQYFGPGTRLTVL.

This clone was seen a handful of times. The J gene is TRBJ1-1, the V gene TRBV2; D gene uncertain. This CDR3 has 12 residues. The V gene's germline CDR1 is SNHLY and CDR2 FYNNEI. With 4 bases removed from V and 1 base from J, the gap between germline ends came to 4 bases. CDR3 nucleotides: TGTGCCAGCAGTGCGTGGAACACTGAAGCTTTCTTT. Amino acid sequence: CASSAWNTEAFF. Full variable domain (outside the CDR3, taken from reference TRBV2 and TRBJ1-1): EPEVTQTPSHQVTQMGQEVILRCVPISNHLYFYWYRQILGQKVEFLVSFYNNEISEKSEIFDDQFSVERPDGSNFTLKIRSTKLEDSAMYFCASSAWNTEAFFGQGTRLTVV.

The CDR3 sequence is CASSLSGIGTDTQYF. The CDR3 DNA sequence: TGTGCCAGCAGCTTAAGCGGAATCGGCACAGATACGCAGTATTTT. This sequence joins TRBV5-4 and TRBJ2-3; a weak D match, TRBD2 (5 bases). V shed 2 bases and J shed 1 base, with 11 bases lying between them. CDR3 size: 15 residues. The germline V gene has CDR1 SGHNT and CDR2 YYREEE (reference sequence).